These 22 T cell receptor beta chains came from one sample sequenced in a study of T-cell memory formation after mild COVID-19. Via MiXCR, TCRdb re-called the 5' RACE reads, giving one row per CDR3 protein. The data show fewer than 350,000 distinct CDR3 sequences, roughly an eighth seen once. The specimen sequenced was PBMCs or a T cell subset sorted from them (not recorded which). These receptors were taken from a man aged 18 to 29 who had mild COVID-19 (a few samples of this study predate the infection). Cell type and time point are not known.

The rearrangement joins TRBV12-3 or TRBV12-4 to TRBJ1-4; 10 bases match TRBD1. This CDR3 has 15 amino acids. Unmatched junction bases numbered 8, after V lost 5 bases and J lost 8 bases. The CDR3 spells CASSPRDRGPEKLFF. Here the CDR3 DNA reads TGTGCCAGCAGTCCACGCGACAGGGGGCCCGAAAAACTGTTTTTT.

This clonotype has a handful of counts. CDR3 loop: CASSWLPRQENTEAFF. For the CDR3, the DNA is TGCGCCAGCAGCTGGCTACCTAGACAGGAGAACACTGAAGCTTTCTTT. The chain links TRBV5-1 to TRBJ1-1, with a weak D call TRBD1 (6 bases). In germline, CDR1 is SGHRS, CDR2 YFSETQ. Trimming left V 3 bases short and J 1 base short, with 16 bases between. This CDR3 contains 16 residues.

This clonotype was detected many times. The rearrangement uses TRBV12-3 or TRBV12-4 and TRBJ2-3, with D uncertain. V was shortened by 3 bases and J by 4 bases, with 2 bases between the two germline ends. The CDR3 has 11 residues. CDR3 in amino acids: CASSLSDTQYF. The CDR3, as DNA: TGTGCCAGCAGTTTGTCAGATACGCAGTATTTT.

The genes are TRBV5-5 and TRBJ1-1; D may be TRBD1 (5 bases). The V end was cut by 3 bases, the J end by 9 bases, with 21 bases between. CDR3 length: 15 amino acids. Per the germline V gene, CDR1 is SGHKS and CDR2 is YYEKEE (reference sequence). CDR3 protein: CASSWGLVEVGQAFF. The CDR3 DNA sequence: TGTGCCAGCAGCTGGGGCCTTGTCGAGGTCGGCCAAGCTTTCTTT.

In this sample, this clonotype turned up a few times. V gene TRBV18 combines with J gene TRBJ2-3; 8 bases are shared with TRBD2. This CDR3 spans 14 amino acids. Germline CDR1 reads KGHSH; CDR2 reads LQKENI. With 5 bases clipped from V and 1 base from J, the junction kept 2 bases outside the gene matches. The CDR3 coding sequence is TGTGCCAGCTCAGAGACTAGCGGCACAGATACGCAGTATTTT. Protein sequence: CASSETSGTDTQYF.

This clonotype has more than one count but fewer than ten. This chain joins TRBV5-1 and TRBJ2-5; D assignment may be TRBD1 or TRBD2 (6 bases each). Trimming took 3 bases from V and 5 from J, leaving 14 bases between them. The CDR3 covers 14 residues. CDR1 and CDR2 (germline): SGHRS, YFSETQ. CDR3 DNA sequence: TGCGCCAGCAGCTCGGGGGCCCCCGGCGAGACCCAGTACTTC. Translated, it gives CASSSGAPGETQYF.

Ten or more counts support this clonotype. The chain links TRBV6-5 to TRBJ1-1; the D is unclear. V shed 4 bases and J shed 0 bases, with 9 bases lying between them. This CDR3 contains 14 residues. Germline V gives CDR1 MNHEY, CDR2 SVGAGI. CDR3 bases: TGTGCCAGCAGTTCCCCGGGAATGAACACTGAAGCTTTCTTT. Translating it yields CASSSPGMNTEAFF.

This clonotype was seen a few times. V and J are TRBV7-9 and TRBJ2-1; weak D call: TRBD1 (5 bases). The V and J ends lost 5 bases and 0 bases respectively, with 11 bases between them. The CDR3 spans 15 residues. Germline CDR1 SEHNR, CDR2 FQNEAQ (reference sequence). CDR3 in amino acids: CASSMTEFSYNEQFF. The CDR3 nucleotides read TGTGCCAGCAGCATGACAGAGTTCTCCTACAATGAGCAGTTCTTC.

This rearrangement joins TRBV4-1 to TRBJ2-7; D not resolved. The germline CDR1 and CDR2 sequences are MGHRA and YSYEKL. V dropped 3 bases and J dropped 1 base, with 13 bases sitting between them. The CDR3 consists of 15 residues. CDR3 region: CASSHMGVGSYEQYF. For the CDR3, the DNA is TGCGCCAGCAGCCATATGGGCGTAGGGTCCTACGAGCAGTACTTC.

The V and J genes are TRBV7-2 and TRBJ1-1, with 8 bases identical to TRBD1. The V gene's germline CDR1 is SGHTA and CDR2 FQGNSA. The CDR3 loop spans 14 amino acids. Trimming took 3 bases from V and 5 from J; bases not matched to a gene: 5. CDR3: CASSFSGGATEAFF. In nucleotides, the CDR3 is TGTGCCAGCAGCTTCTCAGGGGGCGCAACTGAAGCTTTCTTT.

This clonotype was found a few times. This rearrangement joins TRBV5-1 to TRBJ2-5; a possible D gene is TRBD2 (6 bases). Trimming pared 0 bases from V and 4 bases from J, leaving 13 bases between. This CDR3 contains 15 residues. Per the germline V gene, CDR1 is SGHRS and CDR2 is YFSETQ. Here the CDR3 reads CASSLVGQGGETQYF. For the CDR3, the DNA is TGCGCCAGCAGCTTGGTGGGGCAGGGAGGAGAGACCCAGTACTTC.

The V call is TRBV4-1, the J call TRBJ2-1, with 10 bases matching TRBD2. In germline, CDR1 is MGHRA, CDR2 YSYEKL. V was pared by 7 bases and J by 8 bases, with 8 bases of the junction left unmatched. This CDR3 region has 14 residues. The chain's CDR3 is CASKSSGGGDEQFF. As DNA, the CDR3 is TGCGCCAGCAAATCTAGCGGGGGCGGGGATGAGCAGTTCTTC.

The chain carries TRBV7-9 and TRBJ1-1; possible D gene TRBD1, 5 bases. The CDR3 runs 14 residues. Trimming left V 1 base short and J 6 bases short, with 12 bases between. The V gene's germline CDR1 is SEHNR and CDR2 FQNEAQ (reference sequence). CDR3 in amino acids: CASSLDSTGAEAFF. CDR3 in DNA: TGTGCCAGCAGCTTAGACAGTACGGGGGCTGAAGCTTTCTTT. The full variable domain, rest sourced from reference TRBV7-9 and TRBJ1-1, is DTGVSQNPRHKITKRGQNVTFRCDPISEHNRLYWYRQTLGQGPEFLTYFQNEAQLEKSRLLSDRFSAERPKGSFSTLEIQRTEQGDSAMYLCASSLDSTGAEAFFGQGTRLTVV.

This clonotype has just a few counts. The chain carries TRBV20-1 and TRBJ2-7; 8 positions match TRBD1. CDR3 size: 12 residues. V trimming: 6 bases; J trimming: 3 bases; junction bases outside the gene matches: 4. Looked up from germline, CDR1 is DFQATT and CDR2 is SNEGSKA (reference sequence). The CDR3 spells CSARDRNYEQYF. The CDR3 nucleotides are TGCAGTGCGAGGGACAGGAACTACGAGCAGTACTTC.

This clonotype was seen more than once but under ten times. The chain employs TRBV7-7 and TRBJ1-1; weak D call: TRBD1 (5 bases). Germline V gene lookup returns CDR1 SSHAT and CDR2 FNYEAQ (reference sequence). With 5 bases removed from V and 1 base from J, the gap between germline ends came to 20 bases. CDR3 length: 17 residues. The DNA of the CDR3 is TGTGCCAGCAGCCCGCAAGTCGAGACAGCGTGGAACACTGAAGCTTTCTTT. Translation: CASSPQVETAWNTEAFF.

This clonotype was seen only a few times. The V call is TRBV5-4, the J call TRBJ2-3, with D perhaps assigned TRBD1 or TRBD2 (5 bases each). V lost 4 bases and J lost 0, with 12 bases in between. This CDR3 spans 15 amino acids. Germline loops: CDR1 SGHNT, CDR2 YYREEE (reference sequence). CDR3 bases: TGTGCCAGCAGCCCCTCATGGGGGAGCACAGATACGCAGTATTTT. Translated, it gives CASSPSWGSTDTQYF.

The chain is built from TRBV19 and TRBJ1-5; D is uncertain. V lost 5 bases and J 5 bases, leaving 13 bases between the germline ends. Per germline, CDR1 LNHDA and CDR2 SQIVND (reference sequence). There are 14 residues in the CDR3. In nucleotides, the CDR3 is TGTGCCAGTAGTGGAAGGGCCCGCGATCAGCCCCAGCATTTT. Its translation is CASSGRARDQPQHF. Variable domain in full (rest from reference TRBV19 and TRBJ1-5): DGGITQSPKYLFRKEGQNVTLSCEQNLNHDAMYWYRQDPGQGLRLIYYSQIVNDFQKGDIAEGYSVSREKKESFPLTVTSAQKNPTAFYLCASSGRARDQPQHFGDGTRLSIL.

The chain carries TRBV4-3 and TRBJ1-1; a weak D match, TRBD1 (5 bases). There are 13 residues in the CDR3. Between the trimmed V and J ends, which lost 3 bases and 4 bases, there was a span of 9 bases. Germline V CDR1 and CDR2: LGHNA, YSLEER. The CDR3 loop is CASSQTQGTEAFF. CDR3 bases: TGCGCCAGCAGCCAGACTCAGGGCACTGAAGCTTTCTTT.

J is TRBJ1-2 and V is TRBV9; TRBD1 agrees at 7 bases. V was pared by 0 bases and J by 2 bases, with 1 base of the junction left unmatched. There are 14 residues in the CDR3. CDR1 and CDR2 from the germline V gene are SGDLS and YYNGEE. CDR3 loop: CASSVEGANYGYTF. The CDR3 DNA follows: TGTGCCAGCAGCGTAGAGGGGGCGAACTATGGCTACACCTTC.

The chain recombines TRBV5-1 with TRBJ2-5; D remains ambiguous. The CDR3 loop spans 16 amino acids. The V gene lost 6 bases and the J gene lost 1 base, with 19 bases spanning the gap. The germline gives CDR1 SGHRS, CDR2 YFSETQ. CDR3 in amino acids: CASTPAHPASQETQYF. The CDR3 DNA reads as TGCGCCAGCACTCCGGCGCACCCTGCCTCCCAAGAGACCCAGTACTTC.

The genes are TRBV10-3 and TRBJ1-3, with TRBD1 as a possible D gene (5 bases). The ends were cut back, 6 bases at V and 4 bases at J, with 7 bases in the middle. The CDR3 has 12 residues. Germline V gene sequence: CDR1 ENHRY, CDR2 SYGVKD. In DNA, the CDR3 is TGTGCCATCAGCAGGGACGGAAACACCATATATTTT. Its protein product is CAISRDGNTIYF.

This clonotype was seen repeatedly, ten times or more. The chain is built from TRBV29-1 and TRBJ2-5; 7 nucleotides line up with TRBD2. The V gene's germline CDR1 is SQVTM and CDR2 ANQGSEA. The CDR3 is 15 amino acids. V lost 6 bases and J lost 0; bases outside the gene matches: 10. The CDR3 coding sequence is TGCAGCGTCGCTAAGCGGGGCTACTACCAAGAGACCCAGTACTTC. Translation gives CSVAKRGYYQETQYF.